This TCR delta chain was sequenced during a study of γδ T cells in repeated Plasmodium falciparum infection. Germline loops: CDR1 TSWWSYY, CDR2 QGS. The V segment lost 3 bases and the J segment 0 bases; nucleotides outside the gene matches: 18. The CDR3 consists of 21 residues. TCRdb reanalyzed the multiplex PCR reads using CATT. This table has roughly 90,000 delta-chain clones, more than 1.4% appearing once. As concerns this clone: Only one base separates this from a far larger clonotype, so it likely reflects a read error. Different DNA sequences within this sample yield the same CDR3.

Bulk repertoires came from Vgamma9/Vdelta2+ or Vdelta2-negative gammadelta T cells flow-sorted from PBMC. The sequence came from a pool of human donors (malaria-infected and uninfected, not separated). The genes are TRDV1 and TRDJ1, with 11 bases matching TRDD3. The J gene is absent in TCRdb and was assigned here via DNA matching to germline. The sample comprised gamma-delta T cells from blood. The CDR3 is CALGEPNWGIESPGYTDKLIF. The CDR3 DNA is TGTGCTCTTGGGGAGCCCAACTGGGGGATAGAGAGCCCAGGGTACACCGATAAACTCATCTTT.